The 25 T cell receptor beta chains in this list originate from one sample, sequenced in a study of blood T cell repertoires in COVID-19. Libraries were prepared by immunoSEQ multiplex PCR; TCRdb keeps only in-frame clonotypes and omits some of them. The sample shows tens of thousands of clones, roughly nine tenths of them seen only once. The sample taken for sequencing was peripheral blood. The origin of the receptors is a man between 65 and 85 years old with active COVID-19.

The chain couples TRBV15 to TRBJ2-3; D possibly corresponds to TRBD1 (6 bases). Looked up from germline, CDR1 is LNHNV and CDR2 is YYDKDF (reference sequence). V shed 0 bases and J shed 2 bases, with 15 bases lying between them. This CDR3 contains 17 residues. CDR3 DNA: TGTGCCACCAGCAGAGATTTACCGAGGGGGTCCACAGATACGCAGTATTTT. It translates to CATSRDLPRGSTDTQYF.

J is TRBJ1-2 and V is TRBV9; TRBD1 might be the D (6 bases). V lost 4 bases to trimming and J lost 8 bases, with 15 bases between them. Germline CDR1 and CDR2: SGDLS and YYNGEE. CDR3 size: 13 residues. CDR3 loop: CASSFLDRRGYTF. CDR3 bases: TGTGCCAGCAGCTTCTTGGACAGAAGAGGCTACACCTTC.

The rearrangement links TRBV3-1 (or the pseudogene TRBV3-2) to TRBJ1-2; no definite D call. From germline, CDR1 is LGHDT and CDR2 YNNKEL (reference sequence). The CDR3 extends over 12 amino acids. Trimming took 2 bases from V and 4 from J, leaving 5 bases between them. The CDR3 DNA follows: TGTGCCAGCAGCCAAACTATCTATGGCTACACCTTC. It is translated as CASSQTIYGYTF.

This clone was counted only a few times. The chain is built from TRBV4-1 and TRBJ1-5; maybe TRBD1 (6 bases). Germline V gene sequence: CDR1 MGHRA, CDR2 YSYEKL. The CDR3 has 15 residues. Deletions cut 5 bases from V and 5 bases from J, with 16 bases between. In nucleotides, the CDR3 is TGCGCCAGCAGCGGAGGCAGGGACACCTATCAGCCCCAGCATTTT. It encodes CASSGGRDTYQPQHF.

The chain recombines TRBV7-9 with TRBJ1-2; D is unclear. Germline loops: CDR1 SEHNR, CDR2 FQNEAQ (reference sequence). V lost 4 bases and J lost 3, with 6 bases in between. The CDR3 has 12 residues. CDR3 loop: CASSSGDYGYTF. The CDR3 DNA follows: TGTGCCAGCAGCTCAGGCGACTATGGCTACACCTTC.

This chain connects TRBV5-5 to TRBJ2-7; D remains unclear. The germline V gene has CDR1 SGHKS and CDR2 YYEKEE (reference sequence). The CDR3 runs 14 residues. Trimming took 4 bases from V and 3 from J, leaving 14 bases between them. The CDR3: CASSRLTQNYEQYF. The CDR3 nucleotides are TGTGCCAGCAGCCGGTTGACACAGAACTACGAGCAGTACTTC.

V and J are TRBV19 and TRBJ2-6; perhaps TRBD1 as D (5 bases). Germline V gives CDR1 LNHDA, CDR2 SQIVND (reference sequence). V lost 6 bases and J lost 2, with 8 bases in between. The CDR3 is 14 residues long. In nucleotides, the CDR3 is TGTGCCAGTAGACGACAGACTGGGGCCAACGTCCTGACTTTC. It is translated as CASRRQTGANVLTF.

The chain uses TRBV11-3 and TRBJ2-2; 12 bases match TRBD2. Trimming at V came to 3 bases and at J to 4 bases, leaving 9 bases not matched to a gene. CDR1 is SGHNT and CDR2 is YENEEA in the germline V gene. CDR3 length equals 18 residues. The CDR3 nucleotides read TGTGCCAGCAGCTTCCGACTAGCGGGGGACGGGGTCACCGGGGAGCTGTTTTTT. Its translation: CASSFRLAGDGVTGELFF.

The chain employs TRBV19 and TRBJ2-3; TRBD1 matches 7 bases. The CDR3 is 15 residues long. The V gene end was trimmed by 4 bases and the J gene end by 1 base; junction bases not matched to a gene: 5. Germline V gene sequence: CDR1 LNHDA, CDR2 SQIVND (reference sequence). Here the CDR3 DNA reads TGTGCCAGTAGTACTACAGGGGCCCGCACAGATACGCAGTATTTT. Residues: CASSTTGARTDTQYF.

A word on this clone: One junction end disagrees with the germline gene, perhaps due to a read error. The chain employs TRBV7-7 and TRBJ1-1; D is unclear. This CDR3 has 14 amino acids. Germline V gene data show CDR1 as SSHAT and CDR2 as FNYEAQ (reference sequence). This chain's CDR3 is CASSPGGVDTEAFF. The CDR3 DNA reads TGTGCTAGCAGCCCGGGCGGGGTCGACACTGAAGCTTTCTTT.

The sample holds one count of this clone. J is TRBJ2-3 and V is TRBV7-8; weak D call: TRBD2 (5 bases). The germline V gene encodes CDR1 SGHVS and CDR2 FQNEAQ. This CDR3 contains 15 residues. With 1 base removed from V and 6 bases from J, the gap between germline ends came to 14 bases. DNA for the CDR3: TGTGCCAGCAGCTTAGATAGCGAGTTGGTTGATACGCAGTATTTT. This gives the protein CASSLDSELVDTQYF.

The DNA for the CDR3 is TGCGCCAGCAGCTTGAATAGCAGGGACGAGCAGTACTTC. This translates into CASSLNSRDEQYF. V usage is TRBV5-1 and J usage is TRBJ2-7, with a weak D call TRBD1 (5 bases). V was clipped by 1 base and J by 5 bases, with 10 bases between them. Germline values: CDR1 SGHRS, CDR2 YFSETQ. The CDR3 totals 13 residues.

The chain is built from TRBV28 and TRBJ2-7; 8 bases are shared with TRBD1. The CDR3 is 14 residues long. Germline trimming cut 3 bases from V and 1 base from J; bases unmatched to any gene: 2. Germline-derived CDR1 and CDR2 are MDHEN and SYDVKM. The CDR3: CASSFQGASYEQYF. The CDR3 region has the DNA TGTGCCAGCAGTTTCCAGGGGGCTTCCTACGAGCAGTACTTC.

The chain has TRBV3-1 (or the pseudogene TRBV3-2) and TRBJ1-2; 7 bases match TRBD1. Germline assignment: CDR1 LGHDT and CDR2 YNNKEL (reference sequence). V dropped 4 bases and J dropped 0; count of bases not matched to a gene: 11. The CDR3 covers 17 residues. For the CDR3, the DNA is TGTGCCAGCAGCCTATATACAGGGGCCCAACCTAACTATGGCTACACCTTC. Protein sequence: CASSLYTGAQPNYGYTF.

The chain employs TRBV27 and TRBJ2-5; 7 bases are a match to TRBD2. The V gene's germline CDR1 is MNHEY and CDR2 SMNVEV (reference sequence). The CDR3 contains 15 residues. V lost 5 bases and J lost 6; bases outside the gene matches: 12. CDR3 residues: CASSPQGGGGQTQYF. The CDR3 DNA reads as TGTGCCAGCAGTCCCCAGGGCGGCGGGGGTCAGACCCAGTACTTC.

The genes are TRBV5-1 and TRBJ2-3, with D tentatively TRBD1 (5 bases). The V and J ends lost 4 bases and 3 bases respectively, with 15 bases between them. Germline V gene sequence: CDR1 SGHRS, CDR2 YFSETQ. The CDR3 loop spans 15 amino acids. In DNA form, the CDR3 reads TGCGCCAGCAGCCCTCAGGGTCCAGGGACAGATACGCAGTATTTT. This translates into CASSPQGPGTDTQYF.

This clone has just one count. The rearrangement links TRBV30 to TRBJ2-7; 7 bases align to TRBD1. The CDR3 runs 14 residues. V shed 3 bases and J 3 bases; nucleotides not matched to a gene: 8. Germline V gives CDR1 GTSNPN, CDR2 SVGIG (reference sequence). Written as DNA, the CDR3 is TGTGCCTGGAGAACCCCGGGACAGAACTACGAGCAGTACTTC. It translates to CAWRTPGQNYEQYF.

The chain recombines TRBV4-1 with TRBJ2-2, with 7 bases lining up with TRBD1. Per germline, CDR1 MGHRA and CDR2 YSYEKL. The CDR3 has 16 amino acids. V trimming: 1 base; J trimming: 3 bases; junction bases outside the gene matches: 5. CDR3 protein: CASSQVATGDTGELFF. The CDR3 DNA follows: TGCGCCAGCAGCCAAGTCGCCACAGGGGACACCGGGGAGCTGTTTTTT.

The chain joins TRBV24-1 to TRBJ2-1, with 7 bases identical to TRBD1. V gave up 7 bases and J gave up 3 bases; unmatched junction bases: 8. CDR3 size: 15 residues. Germline V gives CDR1 KGHDR, CDR2 SFDVKD. The CDR3 region is CATSPIQGSYNEQFF. The CDR3 DNA sequence: TGTGCCACCAGCCCCATACAGGGGAGCTACAATGAGCAGTTCTTC.

This sequence joins TRBV10-3 and TRBJ2-2, with 8 bases aligning to TRBD1. V was clipped by 0 bases and J by 3 bases; unmatched bases: 0. CDR3 length: 15 amino acids. Germline values: CDR1 ENHRY, CDR2 SYGVKD. CDR3 nucleotide sequence: TGTGCCATCAGTGAGTCGGGACAGGACACCGGGGAGCTGTTTTTT. It encodes CAISESGQDTGELFF.

The chain uses TRBV14 and TRBJ2-3, with D tentatively TRBD2 (6 bases). The CDR3 covers 15 residues. Germline-derived CDR1 and CDR2 are SGHDN and FVKESK. Trimming left V 4 bases short and J 0 bases short, with 11 bases between. Written as DNA, the CDR3 is TGTGCCAGCAGCCGCGGACTACTCAGCACAGATACGCAGTATTTT. Encoded protein: CASSRGLLSTDTQYF.

With respect to this clone: Compared with germline, one end of the junction differs, possibly owing to a read error. The chain combines TRBV27 with TRBJ1-6; D call uncertain. The CDR3 sequence is 13 residues long. Germline CDR1 MNHEY, CDR2 SMNVEV (reference sequence). The CDR3 coding sequence is TGTGCCAGCAGTTTATCCTTTAATTCACCCCTCCACTTT. The encoded protein is CASSLSFNSPLHF.

J is TRBJ2-3 and V is TRBV19; D might be TRBD1 (5 bases). V lost 1 base, J lost 1 base, and 9 bases lay in between. This CDR3 spans 15 amino acids. Germline loops: CDR1 LNHDA, CDR2 SQIVND (reference sequence). In nucleotides, the CDR3 is TGTGCCAGTAGTATAGGACAGTTACGCACAGATACGCAGTATTTT. It translates to CASSIGQLRTDTQYF.

The gene calls are TRBV29-1 and TRBJ1-1, with a possible D match to TRBD1 (6 bases). V gave up 0 bases and J gave up 8 bases, with 19 bases separating them. Germline V gene lookup returns CDR1 SQVTM and CDR2 ANQGSEA. The CDR3 sequence is 15 residues long. CDR3 in amino acids: CSVEEEGQPAGEAFF. The CDR3 nucleotides are TGCAGCGTTGAAGAAGAGGGACAACCCGCCGGGGAAGCTTTCTTT.

V is TRBV4-3 and J is TRBJ1-6; unclear D gene. Trimming cost V 0 bases and J 10 bases, with 7 bases left between them. CDR1 is LGHNA and CDR2 is YSLEER in the germline V gene. CDR3 size: 13 residues. The chain's CDR3 is CASSQDGWSPLHF. DNA of the CDR3: TGCGCCAGCAGCCAAGACGGTTGGTCACCCCTCCACTTT.